The 8 T cell receptor beta chains below all came from one sample that was sequenced in a study of T-cell reconstitution after alpha-beta-depleted transplantation in children (dated by TCRdb to between 2015 and 2016). Receptor libraries were prepared by PCR. Sequencing took place on an Illumina HiSeq 2500. TCR library preparation used molecular barcoding, with unique molecular identifiers applied to normalize quantification of the TCRbeta repertoire. TCRdb reprocessed the public reads (quality trimming at Q25 with fastp, clone calling with MiXCR) and kept in-frame beta chains. Entries are consolidated by CDR3 protein sequence, retaining the most common genes and DNA. The sample table contains 600,000 to 700,000 distinct CDR3 sequences; only one count was recorded for approximately 14% of them. The ten most abundant clones make up approximately 0.8% of the sample. The treatment or condition label on this specimen signifies: allogeneic hematopoietic cell transplantation with graft depleted of TCRalphabeta T cells and CD19 B cells.

This material consisted of PBMCs, taken before TCRalphabeta/CD19-depleted stem cell transplant. All receptors derive from a girl aged 2-10 years with congenital amegakaryocytic thrombocytopenia, due to receive a stem cell transplant.

Worth noting for this clonotype: Given a much more abundant clone one base away, this may be a read error. No conserved phenylalanine or tryptophan is present at the end of the CDR3, so a read error is the likely explanation. The CDR3, as DNA: TGCGCCAGCAGCCAAGTCCCAGGGGGATATGGCTACACCCTC. As protein: CASSQVPGGYGYTL. The chain has TRBV4-1 and TRBJ1-2, with TRBD1 matching over 7 bases. The CDR3 is 14 residues long. CDR1 is MGHRA and CDR2 is YSYEKL in the germline V gene. The ends lost 1 base at V and 5 bases at J; junction bases unmatched: 4.

This clonotype was observed at least ten times. The chain uses TRBV27 and TRBJ2-7; TRBD2 matches 13 bases. This CDR3 comprises 15 residues. Germline V gene sequence: CDR1 MNHEY, CDR2 SMNVEV (reference sequence). V gave up 5 bases and J gave up 6 bases; unmatched junction bases: 7. CDR3 in amino acids: CASSRTSGRGVEQYF. Written as DNA, the CDR3 is TGTGCCAGCAGTAGAACTAGCGGGAGGGGGGTCGAGCAGTACTTC.

This clonotype was counted ten times or more. The V and J genes are TRBV7-9 and TRBJ2-6, with D perhaps TRBD1 or TRBD2 (5 bases each). The CDR3 spans 17 residues. The germline V gene has CDR1 SEHNR and CDR2 FQNEAQ (reference sequence). V lost 3 bases and J 1 base, leaving 13 bases between the germline ends. CDR3 bases: TGTGCCAGCAGCTTCGTGGGACCCACGTCTGGGGCCAACGTCCTGACTTTC. Encoded protein: CASSFVGPTSGANVLTF.

V usage is TRBV30 and J usage is TRBJ1-5; D not certain. V was clipped by 0 bases and J by 0 bases, with 6 bases between them. Germline V gene sequence: CDR1 GTSNPN, CDR2 SVGIG (reference sequence). This CDR3 has 14 residues. The CDR3: CAWSVDISNQPQHF. CDR3 DNA: TGTGCCTGGAGTGTAGACATTAGCAATCAGCCCCAGCATTTT.

This chain links TRBV30 with TRBJ2-3, with D uncertain. The CDR3 has 11 residues. With 2 bases removed from V and 4 bases from J, the gap between germline ends came to 4 bases. Germline V CDR1 and CDR2: GTSNPN, SVGIG (reference sequence). CDR3 residues: CAWSRADTQYF. In nucleotides, the CDR3 is TGTGCCTGGAGTAGGGCAGATACGCAGTATTTT.

This clonotype was counted many times. The V call is TRBV20-1, the J call TRBJ2-3, with 7 bases identical to TRBD2. The CDR3 consists of 16 residues. V lost 3 bases to trimming and J lost 5 bases; unmatched junction nucleotides: 14. From germline, CDR1 is DFQATT and CDR2 SNEGSKA (reference sequence). Written as DNA, the CDR3 is TGCAGTGCTAGGGGTGCGTGGGAGGGCCAGGTAGATACGCAGTATTTT. It encodes CSARGAWEGQVDTQYF.

Many counts were recorded for this clonotype. This chain links TRBV12-3 or TRBV12-4 with TRBJ1-1; D is possibly TRBD1 (6 bases). CDR3 size: 16 residues. Trimming took 6 bases from V and 0 from J, leaving 17 bases between them. This CDR3 is CASSVWAGALNTEAFF. The CDR3 nucleotides are TGTGCCAGCAGCGTATGGGCAGGGGCCCTGAACACTGAAGCTTTCTTT.

This clonotype has only a few counts. The chain joins TRBV28 to TRBJ1-5; 9 nucleotides match TRBD1. After removal of 10 bases from V and 6 bases from J, the junction contained 10 bases not matched to a gene. This CDR3 has 14 residues. Germline values: CDR1 MDHEN, CDR2 SYDVKM. The CDR3 DNA follows: TGTGCCATCAGACAGGGGGAAGGAGTTCAGCCCCAGCATTTT. Its protein product is CAIRQGEGVQPQHF.